One sample yielded the 6 T cell receptor beta chains listed below, sequenced in a study of blood T cells in healthy people across ages (dated by TCRdb to 2013 to 2016). Preparation of the library involved 5' RACE. The data were produced on an Illumina HiSeq 2500. A second about 7 to 11 cycle PCR used a sample-barcoded 5' primer and a J-beta primer mix. TCRdb applied fastp at Q25 and MiXCR to the public reads, then kept only in-frame beta chains. Identical CDR3 protein sequences are pooled into one entry, listed with their most common genes and DNA. Counted in this sample were approximately 900,000 distinct CDR3 sequences; almost 30% of them appeared once. The top ten clones comprise more than 8.5% of the sample. The same specimen was also included in a second study, on T cells of mothers and their children.

Sequencing was done on a sample of blood. These receptors all stem from a woman in her 40s in good health.

For this clonotype: This may be a read error, as it is one base from a much larger clone. V gene TRBV9 combines with J gene TRBJ2-1; tentative D call: TRBD2 (5 bases). The germline V and J ends were trimmed by 0 bases and 4 bases, with 11 bases remaining between them. The CDR3 is 15 amino acids. Germline CDR1 is SGDLS and CDR2 is YYNGEE. The CDR3 is CASSVARTPYNEQFF. CDR3 in DNA: TGTGCCAGCAGCGTAGCTAGGACTCCTTACAATGAGCAGTTCTTC.

Only a few counts were recorded for this clonotype. As DNA, the CDR3 is TGTGCCAGCACCGAAGGGGGGAATCAAGGACGGGAAAAACTGTTTTTT. Translating it yields CASTEGGNQGREKLFF. The V and J genes are TRBV7-9 and TRBJ1-4; a weak D match, TRBD1 (6 bases). V lost 7 bases and J 8 bases, leaving 23 bases between the germline ends. CDR1 is SEHNR and CDR2 is FQNEAQ in the germline V gene (reference sequence). This CDR3 has 16 residues.

This clonotype has a count of ten or more. This chain uses TRBV27 with TRBJ1-2; D might be TRBD1 (5 bases). CDR3 size: 13 residues. V lost 6 bases and J lost 6, with 14 bases in between. Looked up from germline, CDR1 is MNHEY and CDR2 is SMNVEV (reference sequence). The CDR3 DNA is TGTGCCAGCAGACCTTACCAGGGCAATGGCTACACCTTC. Protein product: CASRPYQGNGYTF.

This clonotype was counted many times. This chain connects TRBV20-1 to TRBJ2-7; 10 bases map to TRBD1. After removal of 3 bases from V and 5 bases from J, the junction contained 4 bases not matched to a gene. Germline CDR1 is DFQATT and CDR2 is SNEGSKA (reference sequence). The CDR3 consists of 13 residues. The CDR3 DNA is TGCAGTGCTAGGGGGACAGGGGTTAACGAGCAGTACTTC. This gives the protein CSARGTGVNEQYF.

This clonotype was detected a few times. The chain recombines TRBV10-3 with TRBJ1-1; 12 bases line up with TRBD1. The CDR3 is 17 residues long. From germline, CDR1 is ENHRY and CDR2 SYGVKD. V trimming: 2 bases; J trimming: 1 base; junction bases outside the gene matches: 5. The CDR3 DNA is TGTGCCATCAGTGAGCCCCTGGGACAGGGGGCGAACACTGAAGCTTTCTTT. Translation gives CAISEPLGQGANTEAFF.

This chain joins TRBV20-1 and TRBJ1-1; tentative D call: TRBD1 (6 bases). Deletions cut 6 bases from V and 10 bases from J, with 18 bases between. CDR1 and CDR2 from the germline V gene are DFQATT and SNEGSKA (reference sequence). The CDR3 is made up of 12 amino acids. The CDR3 is CSAPRGGRGAFF. CDR3 bases: TGCAGTGCCCCTCGAGGGGGGCGAGGAGCTTTCTTT.